This T cell receptor (beta chain) comes out of a study of shared clonotypes between healthy human individuals. The CDR3 length is 16 residues. The germline CDR1 and CDR2 sequences are SNHLY and FYNNEI. Trimming cost V 6 bases and J 5 bases; bases outside gene matches: 13. Repertoires were generated with immunoSEQ multiplex PCR, while TCRdb's copy carries only in-frame clones and drops some. The table includes millions of clones, approximately 95% detected once. V gene TRBV2 combines with J gene TRBJ1-2, with 9 bases aligning to TRBD1. Sequencing input: naive CD4+ T cells from PBMCs. The subset: CD45RA+ positively selected. The sequence derives from a man between 18 and 35 years old in good health. Some clones in this sample may be carry-over from other donors' samples. The CDR3 DNA reads TGTGCCAGCAGCCCGACAGGGGGGTCTTTTCTTTATGGCTACACCTTC. It encodes CASSPTGGSFLYGYTF.